This is a list of T cell receptor beta chains from one sample in a study of blood T cell repertoires in COVID-19. Clones were read by immunoSEQ multiplex PCR, and TCRdb kept only the in-frame ones, dropping some. Seen here are over 200,000 clones, roughly 87% observed once, and the top ten hold 1.9%. The sample comprised peripheral blood. The receptors derive from a man aged 35-49 years with active or convalescent COVID-19. Both conserved end residues are part of each CDR3.

CDR3aa,v_gene,j_gene
CATSRAPPGYQETQYF,TRBV15,TRBJ2-5
CASSLSDSQETQYF,TRBV27,TRBJ2-5
CASSRRTGGVGYTF,TRBV7-2,TRBJ1-2
CASSSQGGNEQFF,TRBV6-1,TRBJ2-1
CASSQTSTSSGNTIYF,TRBV19,TRBJ1-3
CASSRDRQTGNEQFF,TRBV9,TRBJ2-1
CASSLGDSLYEQYF,TRBV7-9,TRBJ2-7
CSVVDFYQPQHF,TRBV29-1,TRBJ1-5
CASSPGRVGGQETQYF,TRBV10-1,TRBJ2-5
CASSAGTGATPYGYTF,TRBV9,TRBJ1-2
CASSPGASYEQYF,TRBV18,TRBJ2-7
CASSFNVGGGIGYTF,TRBV27,TRBJ1-2
CASSLAGGLGNEQFF,TRBV7-3,TRBJ2-1
CASSLDRVRGNTIYF,TRBV14,TRBJ1-3
CASSSARQGYTEAFF,TRBV5-4,TRBJ1-1
CASSLRQGRLAGVRDTQYF,TRBV27,TRBJ2-3
CATSDPPTSLETQYF,TRBV24-1,TRBJ2-5
CASSSGLGRGFVNEQFF,TRBV28,TRBJ2-1
CSVEEAGDTEAFF,TRBV29-1,TRBJ1-1
CASYLGTIGYTF,TRBV28,TRBJ1-2
CASSIDPGQNQPQHF,TRBV19,TRBJ1-5
CASSLPSGSSGGDTQYF,TRBV11-2,TRBJ2-3
CASSSIGQANQPQHF,TRBV27,TRBJ1-5
CASSLRQGSYGYTF,TRBV5-6,TRBJ1-2
CASSLMGRNGYTF,TRBV27,TRBJ1-2
CASAGREGTPDTQYF,TRBV3-1/TRBV3-2,TRBJ2-3
CASSLIGGTASYEQYF,TRBV27,TRBJ2-7
CASSPEQGYWDGYTF,TRBV5-1,TRBJ1-2
CASSSKLNTEAFF,TRBV27,TRBJ1-1
CASGTGSGNQPQHF,TRBV2,TRBJ1-5
CASKGPEGARGPDNSPLHF,TRBV2,TRBJ1-6
CASSPRAYEQYF,TRBV7-6,TRBJ2-7
CASSLDYYEQYF,TRBV5-6,TRBJ2-7
CASSLTPASYREQYF,TRBV7-3,TRBJ2-7
CASSATGFNQPQHF,TRBV28,TRBJ1-5
CASSYDATGGYNEQFF,TRBV6-6,TRBJ2-1
CASSPGGTASGNTIYF,TRBV6-2/TRBV6-3,TRBJ1-3